The sequence of this T cell receptor beta chain was determined in a study of blood T cell repertoires in COVID-19. Study-wide context: Acute and convalescent COVID-19 samples came from the United States, Italy and Spain. PBMCs, B-cell-depleted T cells, or T cells provided the cDNA or gDNA that made up the material.

In assigning cohorts, the study relied on participant-reported clinical history. The data were produced by immunoSEQ multiplex PCR, yet TCRdb's version contains in-frame clones alone and is incomplete. The sample has some 190,000 clones, 80% seen once. CDR1 and CDR2 from the germline V gene are MNHEY and SVGAGI. CDR3 length equals 13 residues. Deletions cut 8 bases from V and 4 bases from J, with 14 bases between. This chain joins TRBV6-5 and TRBJ1-2; D uncertain. The sample consisted of PBMCs or T cells enriched from blood (not recorded which). The sequence was obtained from a man aged 30 to 45 with acute COVID-19. The CDR3 DNA reads as TGTGCCAGCGGCACCCGGCGGCCCTATGGCTACACCTTC. It yields the protein CASGTRRPYGYTF.